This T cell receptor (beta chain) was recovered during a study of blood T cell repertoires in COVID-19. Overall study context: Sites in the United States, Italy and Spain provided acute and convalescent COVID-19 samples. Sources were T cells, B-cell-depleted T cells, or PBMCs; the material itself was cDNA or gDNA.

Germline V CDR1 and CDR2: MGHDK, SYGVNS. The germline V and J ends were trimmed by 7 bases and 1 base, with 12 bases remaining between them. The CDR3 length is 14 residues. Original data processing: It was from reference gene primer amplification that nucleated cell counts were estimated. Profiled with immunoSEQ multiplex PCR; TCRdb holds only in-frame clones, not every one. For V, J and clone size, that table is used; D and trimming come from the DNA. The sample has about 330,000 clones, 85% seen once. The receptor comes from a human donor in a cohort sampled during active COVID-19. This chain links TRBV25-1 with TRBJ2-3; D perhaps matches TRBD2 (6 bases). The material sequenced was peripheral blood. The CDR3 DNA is TGTGCCAGCATGGCGGGATGGGGCACAGATACGCAGTATTTT. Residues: CASMAGWGTDTQYF.